This T cell receptor beta chain came from a study of human T cells and chemical hapten exposure. Across the whole study: Patch testing placed 0.01% DPC on the upper back, with readings at 6 days.

Time point specified: patch test 2, 6 weeks after DPC sensitization. Treatment reported: therapeutic diphenylcyclopropenone sensitization with weekly scalp DPC. The total RNA was obtained from whole blood that was not fractionated. Germline V gene data show CDR1 as SGHNT and CDR2 as YYREEE (reference sequence). The CDR3 spans 15 residues. V lost 4 bases and J lost 5; bases outside the gene matches: 8. General study findings and limits: Following DPC sensitization, TCRs present above 1 in 1000 frequency showed no change. Counts of expanded TCRs at PT1 were positively correlated with patch test score.

As to this clonotype: Antigen specificity is unknown.

TCRdb itself ran the RACE reads through MiXCR, one entry per CDR3 protein. The table records some 350,000 distinct CDR3 sequences, more than 5% of them present only once. The origin of this receptor is a woman between 18 and 29 years old with alopecia areata. Some clones in this sample may be carry-over from other donors' samples. The rearrangement links TRBV5-4 to TRBJ1-2; 10 bases align to TRBD1. The input for sequencing was whole blood, taken in connection with sensitization to the hapten diphenylcyclopropenone (DPC). For the CDR3, the DNA is TGTGCCAGCAGCCCGACCGGGACAGGGGTTTATGGCTACACCTTC. This sequence encodes CASSPTGTGVYGYTF.